This TCR beta chain was sequenced during a study of blood T cell repertoires in COVID-19. Across the study: The United States, Italy and Spain were the sources of the acute and convalescent COVID-19 samples. PBMCs, B-cell-depleted T cells, or T cells were the source of the cDNA or gDNA that made up the material.

Germline V gives CDR1 SGHRS, CDR2 YFSETQ. V was pared by 4 bases and J by 6 bases, with 7 bases of the junction left unmatched. CDR3 length: 14 amino acids. Original processing methods: Reference gene primers were amplified, and this amplification served to estimate nucleated cell counts. Libraries were prepared by immunoSEQ multiplex PCR; TCRdb keeps only in-frame clonotypes and omits some of them. V, J and clone size derive from that table, while D and trimming were established from the DNA sequence. The sample consists of roughly 250,000 clones, about 88% of them appearing once. This clone was observed a handful of times.

The material sequenced was peripheral blood. This receptor was obtained from a man in his 60s who had recovered from COVID-19. The chain employs TRBV5-1 and TRBJ2-3, with TRBD1 matching over 8 bases. CDR3 protein: CASSPGGGPDTQYF. CDR3 nucleotide sequence: TGCGCCAGCAGCCCAGGGGGCGGCCCGGATACGCAGTATTTT.